The entry that follows covers one TCR beta chain sequence. Its antigen is currently unknown. Each sample provided at least 6 micrograms of extracted total RNA. The entry originates in a study of blood T cells in healthy people across ages. Study-level points and caveats: Relative to aged donors, long-lived donors carried more naive CD4+ cells and displayed higher diversity.

The use of a sample-barcoded 5' primer and a J-beta primer mix characterized a second PCR of roughly 6 to 11 cycles. Per sample, CDR3-containing paired-end reads numbered at least 2.5 million. TCRdb fed the 5' RACE reads into MiXCR, producing one record per CDR3 protein. Of over 1.5 million distinct CDR3 sequences listed, about 50% were seen once; the top ten hold approximately 2.1%. This receptor was identified in a woman aged 40 to 50 in good health. Material: blood.

CDR3 sequence: CASSGRLEPTDTQYF. The CDR3 DNA is TGTGCCAGCAGTGGGCGACTAGAGCCCACAGATACGCAGTATTTT. This sequence joins TRBV2 and TRBJ2-3, with a possible D match to TRBD2 (6 bases). The CDR3 runs 15 residues. Trimming left V 4 bases short and J 2 bases short, with 13 bases between. Per germline, CDR1 SNHLY and CDR2 FYNNEI.